This T cell receptor (beta chain) was sequenced during a study of shared clonotypes between healthy human individuals. Across the whole study: Samples came from a couple of female and a few male donors aged 18 to 49.

This CDR3 has 16 residues. Losses at the gene ends were 0 bases for V and 10 bases for J; bases not matched to a gene: 7. The germline CDR1 and CDR2 sequences are MGHRA and YSYEKL. In the original workflow: Owing to the provision of junction-only sequences devoid of quality scores by immunoSEQ, filtering differed. Some clones are missing from TCRdb's copy, which holds only in-frame ones; the method was immunoSEQ multiplex PCR. Clone size and the V and J calls come from that table; the DNA yielded D and trimming. The data hold almost 750,000 clones, with just under 75% observed a single time. V gene TRBV4-1 combines with J gene TRBJ2-1; 12 bases align to TRBD2. The clonotype was recovered from a woman in her 30s in good health. The sequenced sample consisted of memory CD4+ T cells sorted from blood. Documented subset: CD45RA-negative fraction. Written as DNA, the CDR3 is TGCGCCAGCAGCCAAGAGACTAGCGGGAGAAGACAGGAGCAGTTCTTC. As protein: CASSQETSGRRQEQFF.